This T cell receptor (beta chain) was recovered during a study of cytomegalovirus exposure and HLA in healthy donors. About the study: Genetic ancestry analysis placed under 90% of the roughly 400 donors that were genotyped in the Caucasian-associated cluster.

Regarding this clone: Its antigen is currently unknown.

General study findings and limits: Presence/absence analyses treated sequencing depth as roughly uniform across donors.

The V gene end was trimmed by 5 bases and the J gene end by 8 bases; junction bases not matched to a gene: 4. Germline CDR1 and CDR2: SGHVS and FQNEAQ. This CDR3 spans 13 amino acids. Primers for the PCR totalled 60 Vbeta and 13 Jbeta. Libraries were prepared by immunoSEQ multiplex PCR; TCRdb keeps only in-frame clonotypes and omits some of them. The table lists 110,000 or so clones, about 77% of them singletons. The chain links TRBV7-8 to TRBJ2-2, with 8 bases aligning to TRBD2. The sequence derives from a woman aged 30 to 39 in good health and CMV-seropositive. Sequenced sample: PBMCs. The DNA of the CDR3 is TGTGCCAGCAGCACCCGGGAGGGAGGGGAGCTGTTTTTT. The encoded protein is CASSTREGGELFF.